Presented here are 23 T cell receptor beta chains from one specimen sequenced in a study of T-cell reconstitution after alpha-beta-depleted transplantation in children. Unique molecular identifiers featured in how the TCRbeta library was prepared. MiXCR, applied by TCRdb to the PCR reads, yields one record per CDR3 protein. Of almost 500,000 distinct CDR3 sequences in the sample, under 15% were seen once. Sequences were derived from PBMCs from the stem cell graft donor, sampled from the stem cell graft. The receptors were gathered from a human donor who donated a stem cell graft to a child with combined immunodeficiency.

This clonotype was counted a few times. This chain links TRBV29-1 with TRBJ2-1; 10 nucleotides agree with TRBD1. Germline trimming cut 7 bases from V and 6 bases from J; bases unmatched to any gene: 0. Germline CDR1 is SQVTM and CDR2 is ANQGSEA. CDR3 length: 11 residues. CDR3 in amino acids: CSGTGGNEQFF. The CDR3 DNA sequence: TGCAGCGGGACAGGGGGCAATGAGCAGTTCTTC.

This clonotype occurred a few times. This chain uses TRBV7-2 with TRBJ2-6; the match to TRBD2 covers 7 bases. The ends lost 5 bases at V and 0 bases at J; junction bases unmatched: 4. Germline V gene sequence: CDR1 SGHTA, CDR2 FQGNSA. CDR3 length: 16 residues. The CDR3 bases are TGTGCCAGCAGCATTAGCGGGCACTCTGGGGCCAACGTCCTGACTTTC. Translated, it gives CASSISGHSGANVLTF.

This clonotype was counted a few times. The chain is built from TRBV5-1 and TRBJ2-7; TRBD2 might be the D (5 bases). Germline CDR1 is SGHRS and CDR2 is YFSETQ. Deletions cut 4 bases from V and 5 bases from J, with 10 bases between. The CDR3 is 12 residues long. The CDR3 bases are TGCGCCAGCAGCCGGGGTACCGACGAGCAGTACTTC. It yields the protein CASSRGTDEQYF. The whole variable domain, filled in from reference TRBV5-1 and TRBJ2-7, reads KAGVTQTPRYLIKTRGQQVTLSCSPISGHRSVSWYQQTPGQGLQFLFEYFSETQRNKGNFPGRFSGRQFSNSRSEMNVSTLELGDSALYLCASSRGTDEQYFGPGTRLTVT.

The sample holds a few counts of this clonotype. The chain couples TRBV4-3 to TRBJ2-3; perhaps TRBD1 as D (6 bases). Trimming shortened V by 4 bases and J by 4 bases, and 12 bases separated the two germline ends. CDR1 LGHNA and CDR2 YSLEER come from the germline V gene. The CDR3 spans 14 residues. CDR3 nucleotide sequence: TGCGCCAGCAGCCCACTGGGACATTCAGATACGCAGTATTTT. This gives the protein CASSPLGHSDTQYF.

The chain is built from TRBV12-3 or TRBV12-4 and TRBJ2-2; 8 bases are a match to TRBD1. Trimming cost V 4 bases and J 1 base; bases outside gene matches: 5. This CDR3 spans 16 amino acids. CDR3 sequence reads: CASSYTGTGNTGELFF. The CDR3 coding sequence is TGTGCCAGCAGTTACACCGGGACAGGGAACACCGGGGAGCTGTTTTTT.

This clonotype has just a few counts. The chain uses TRBV27 and TRBJ1-1; D might be TRBD1 (5 bases). V gave up 2 bases and J gave up 0 bases, with 13 bases separating them. The CDR3 runs 16 residues. Germline V gene lookup returns CDR1 MNHEY and CDR2 SMNVEV (reference sequence). The CDR3 region has the DNA TGTGCCAGCAGTTTAGTGACAGCGACCATGAACACTGAAGCTTTCTTT. It is translated as CASSLVTATMNTEAFF.

This clonotype was counted between two and nine times. The gene calls are TRBV12-3 or TRBV12-4 and TRBJ1-1; D might be TRBD1 (5 bases). Trimming cost V 3 bases and J 4 bases, with 18 bases left between them. The CDR3 totals 16 residues. CDR3 loop: CASSFTPRVPSTEAFF. DNA for the CDR3: TGTGCCAGCAGTTTTACCCCCAGGGTCCCCAGCACTGAAGCTTTCTTT.

Notes on this clonotype: One junction end does not reproduce the germline sequence, and a read error may be involved. V and J are TRBV7-9 and TRBJ1-2, with D unclear. The CDR3 has 12 amino acids. Germline V gene sequence: CDR1 SEHNR, CDR2 FQNEAQ (reference sequence). This CDR3 is CASSLSLRQPSF. CDR3 bases: TGTGCCAGCAGCTTGTCCCTCCGACAACCCAGCTTC.

There are many counts of this clonotype. CDR3: CASSHPTRPQETQYF. CDR3 DNA: TGTGCCAGCAGTCACCCAACTAGGCCTCAAGAGACCCAGTACTTC. The chain carries TRBV12-3 or TRBV12-4 and TRBJ2-5; D is perhaps TRBD2 (5 bases). Trimming shortened V by 5 bases and J by 2 bases, and 15 bases separated the two germline ends. The CDR3 sequence is 15 residues long.

The rearrangement joins TRBV10-3 to TRBJ1-1; TRBD1 is a possible D gene (5 bases). V lost 11 bases and J 2 bases, leaving 21 bases between the germline ends. The germline V gene has CDR1 ENHRY and CDR2 SYGVKD. The CDR3 contains 15 residues. The CDR3 loop is CAPREGRRANTEAFF. The CDR3 DNA reads TGTGCCCCCCGCGAGGGGAGGAGGGCAAACACTGAAGCTTTCTTT.

This clonotype was counted ten times or more. This chain joins TRBV29-1 and TRBJ1-2; D might be TRBD1 (6 bases). This CDR3 contains 12 residues. Germline V lookup: CDR1 SQVTM, CDR2 ANQGSEA. The V end was cut by 4 bases, the J end by 5 bases, with 11 bases between. CDR3 DNA: TGCAGCGTTGGGGGCAGGGGATATGGCTACACCTTC. It specifies CSVGGRGYGYTF.

This clonotype showed up just a few times. V gene TRBV6-5 combines with J gene TRBJ2-5, with 7 bases fitting TRBD1. Germline loops: CDR1 MNHEY, CDR2 SVGAGI. The CDR3 is 14 amino acids. Trimming cost V 0 bases and J 9 bases; bases outside gene matches: 7. This CDR3 is CASSYSRDSGSQYF. CDR3 nucleotides: TGTGCCAGCAGTTACTCCCGGGACAGTGGGTCCCAGTACTTC.

The V and J genes are TRBV9 and TRBJ2-2; the D gene is possibly TRBD1 (5 bases). Per the germline V gene, CDR1 is SGDLS and CDR2 is YYNGEE. This CDR3 is 16 amino acids long. Trimming pared 0 bases from V and 2 bases from J, leaving 11 bases between. CDR3 in DNA: TGTGCCAGCAGCGTAGGCAGGGTACGAAACACCGGGGAGCTGTTTTTT. It is translated as CASSVGRVRNTGELFF. The variable domain in full, completed from reference TRBV9 and TRBJ2-2, reads DSGVTQTPKHLITATGQRVTLRCSPRSGDLSVYWYQQSLDQGLQFLIQYYNGEERAKGNILERFSAQQFPDLHSELNLSSLELGDSALYFCASSVGRVRNTGELFFGEGSRLTVL.

This clonotype was counted at least ten times. The chain links TRBV27 to TRBJ2-3; 14 bases line up with TRBD2. V was pared by 7 bases and J by 0 bases, with 12 bases of the junction left unmatched. This CDR3 comprises 19 residues. The V gene's germline CDR1 is MNHEY and CDR2 SMNVEV (reference sequence). The CDR3 DNA sequence: TGTGCCAGCACTCCAGGGGGACTAGCGGGGGTCTCTAGCACAGATACGCAGTATTTT. The encoded protein is CASTPGGLAGVSSTDTQYF.

This clonotype was found a few times. The CDR3 bases are TGTGCCAGCAATGGGCCCCCGGGTGGAAACACCATATATTTT. Its protein product is CASNGPPGGNTIYF. The chain has TRBV12-3 or TRBV12-4 and TRBJ1-3; D gene ambiguous. The CDR3 has 14 residues. V was trimmed by 7 bases and J by 3 bases, leaving 13 bases between them.

J is TRBJ2-1 and V is TRBV29-1; TRBD2 matches at 7 bases. This CDR3 comprises 15 residues. V trimming: 3 bases; J trimming: 7 bases; junction bases outside the gene matches: 12. Germline lookup yields CDR1 SQVTM and CDR2 ANQGSEA. The CDR3, as DNA: TGCAGCGTTGACACCGTCAGCGGGGCCTCAAATGAGCAGTTCTTC. This encodes CSVDTVSGASNEQFF.

The chain links TRBV12-3 or TRBV12-4 to TRBJ1-2, with D perhaps matching TRBD1 (5 bases). V was cut by 2 bases and J by 6 bases, with 10 bases left in between. This CDR3 has 13 amino acids. CDR3 residues: CASSLSTRDGYTF. CDR3 in DNA: TGTGCCAGCAGTTTATCGACCAGGGATGGCTACACCTTC.

V usage is TRBV12-3 or TRBV12-4 and J usage is TRBJ2-5; maybe TRBD2 (6 bases). This CDR3 has 14 amino acids. The V end lost 2 bases, the J end lost 7 bases, and 14 bases lay between the germline ends. In DNA form, the CDR3 reads TGTGCCAGCAGTTTATCTTCGGGGGTAGGGACCCAGTACTTC. Translation: CASSLSSGVGTQYF.

This clonotype was observed a few times. The chain has TRBV29-1 and TRBJ2-1, with TRBD2 matching over 8 bases. Trimming took 0 bases from V and 4 from J; bases not matched to a gene: 5. The germline gives CDR1 SQVTM, CDR2 ANQGSEA. The CDR3 is made up of 15 amino acids. CDR3 residues: CSVEDRLAIYNEQFF. The DNA of the CDR3 is TGCAGCGTTGAAGATCGACTAGCGATATACAATGAGCAGTTCTTC.

Only a few counts were recorded for this clonotype. CDR3 sequence (DNA): TGTGCCAGCAGTGACTGCGGCCCCGGAGGAGATACGCAGTATTTT. Its translation: CASSDCGPGGDTQYF. The genes are TRBV6-4 and TRBJ2-3; D may be TRBD2 (5 bases). Germline lookup yields CDR1 MRHNA and CDR2 SNTAGT. V was trimmed by 1 base and J by 5 bases, leaving 13 bases between them. The CDR3 loop spans 15 amino acids.

This clonotype was seen a handful of times. This chain uses TRBV11-1 with TRBJ2-3, with D tentatively TRBD2 (6 bases). V dropped 1 base and J dropped 2 bases, with 22 bases sitting between them. Germline CDR1 reads SGHAT; CDR2 reads FQDESV (reference sequence). The CDR3 extends over 19 amino acids. CDR3 amino acids: CASSLVLAPVIKSTDTQYF. DNA for the CDR3: TGTGCCAGCAGCTTAGTCCTAGCGCCAGTCATTAAGTCCACAGATACGCAGTATTTT.

This clonotype has at least ten counts. The V and J genes are TRBV9 and TRBJ2-3, with 7 positions matching TRBD2. This CDR3 contains 16 residues. V gave up 2 bases and J gave up 4 bases; unmatched junction bases: 10. Per germline, CDR1 SGDLS and CDR2 YYNGEE. This CDR3 reads CASSVPSGLGPDTQYF. CDR3 nucleotide sequence: TGTGCCAGCAGCGTCCCTAGCGGATTGGGTCCAGATACGCAGTATTTT.

This clonotype has more than one count but fewer than ten. The V and J genes are TRBV7-2 and TRBJ2-1; 11 nucleotides line up with TRBD2. The CDR3 is made up of 15 amino acids. Germline V gives CDR1 SGHTA, CDR2 FQGNSA. V lost 0 bases to trimming and J lost 7 bases; unmatched junction nucleotides: 2. This CDR3 is CASSLASGRANEQFF. Here the CDR3 DNA reads TGTGCCAGCAGCTTAGCTAGCGGGAGGGCGAATGAGCAGTTCTTC.